The 11 T cell receptor beta chains reported below all come from one sample, sequenced in a study of CD8+ T cells in alopecia areata. Treatment in this sample: oral pan-JAK inhibitor, 5-10 mg twice daily. TCR sequencing used cDNA made by reverse transcription of extracted RNA. This table comes from immunoSEQ multiplex PCR, and its TCRdb copy is limited to in-frame clones, with some not included. In the table there are approximately 200,000 clones, approximately 40% of which are singletons. This specimen was CD4+ T cells sorted from blood, taken at approximately week 39, from a patient treated with tofacitinib. These receptor sequences come from a human donor with alopecia areata.

The sample holds a few counts of this clone. The rearrangement links TRBV29-1 to TRBJ1-1; D may be TRBD1 (6 bases). The CDR3 is 14 amino acids. Trimming took off 4 bases at V and 4 bases at J, with 16 bases between the two ends. CDR1 SQVTM and CDR2 ANQGSEA come from the germline V gene. As DNA, the CDR3 is TGCAGCGTTGTGGCCAGGACAGTGGTCACTGAAGCTTTCTTT. This codes for CSVVARTVVTEAFF.

The chain joins TRBV29-1 to TRBJ2-6, with a possible D match to TRBD2 (5 bases). There are 18 residues in the CDR3. Trimming removed 2 bases from V and 0 bases from J, with 17 bases in between. Per germline, CDR1 SQVTM and CDR2 ANQGSEA. CDR3 region: CSVEWRQTNNSGANVLTF. The CDR3 nucleotides read TGCAGCGTTGAATGGAGGCAGACCAACAACTCTGGGGCCAACGTCCTGACTTTC.

The rearrangement uses TRBV7-8 and TRBJ2-1, with a possible D match to TRBD2 (5 bases). In germline, CDR1 is SGHVS, CDR2 FQNEAQ. V lost 3 bases and J 8 bases, leaving 11 bases between the germline ends. The CDR3 extends over 13 amino acids. CDR3 sequence reads: CASSFSLVHEQFF. The CDR3 coding sequence is TGTGCCAGCAGCTTTTCACTAGTCCATGAGCAGTTCTTC.

This rearrangement joins TRBV2 to TRBJ2-6, with a possible D match to TRBD2 (6 bases). The CDR3 runs 14 residues. Germline CDR1 reads SNHLY; CDR2 reads FYNNEI. Trimming stripped 7 bases from V and 4 bases from J, with 11 bases between. CDR3 coding DNA: TGTGCCAGCACCGGGACTGGAGGGGCCAACGTCCTGACTTTC. It yields the protein CASTGTGGANVLTF.

The rearrangement uses TRBV29-1 and TRBJ1-1; D call uncertain. V lost 4 bases and J 1 base, leaving 13 bases between the germline ends. This CDR3 is 14 amino acids long. Germline assignment: CDR1 SQVTM and CDR2 ANQGSEA. CDR3 amino acids: CSVVGPGGNTEAFF. As DNA, the CDR3 is TGCAGCGTTGTTGGGCCGGGAGGGAACACTGAAGCTTTCTTT.

V and J are TRBV6-6 and TRBJ2-5; TRBD2 aligns across 13 bases. V lost 8 bases to trimming and J lost 4 bases; unmatched junction nucleotides: 4. The CDR3 runs to 14 residues. Germline-derived CDR1 and CDR2 are MNHNY and SVGAGI (reference sequence). The CDR3 loop reads CASATSGRGETQYF. DNA of the CDR3: TGTGCCAGCGCCACTAGCGGGAGGGGAGAGACCCAGTACTTC.

This chain joins TRBV18 and TRBJ2-7; TRBD2 aligns across 12 bases. Germline CDR1 KGHSH, CDR2 LQKENI. The trim removed 6 bases at V and 6 bases at J, leaving 9 bases unmatched. CDR3 size: 15 residues. In DNA, the CDR3 is TGTGCCAGCTCCCCTGGACTAGCGGGACCCTCCGAGCAGTACTTC. Amino acids: CASSPGLAGPSEQYF.

This clone appeared a few times. The chain joins TRBV2 to TRBJ2-1, with D possibly matching TRBD1 (6 bases). Trimming left V 4 bases short and J 5 bases short, with 9 bases between. CDR3 size: 13 residues. From germline, CDR1 is SNHLY and CDR2 FYNNEI. In DNA, the CDR3 is TGTGCCAGCAGTGTACAGGGAAACAATGAGCAGTTCTTC. This translates into CASSVQGNNEQFF. The whole variable domain, remainder taken from reference TRBV2 and TRBJ2-1, is EPEVTQTPSHQVTQMGQEVILRCVPISNHLYFYWYRQILGQKVEFLVSFYNNEISEKSEIFDDQFSVERPDGSNFTLKIRSTKLEDSAMYFCASSVQGNNEQFFGPGTRLTVL.

This clone was detected only a few times. Compared with germline, one end of the junction differs, possibly owing to a read error. V gene TRBV25-1 combines with J gene TRBJ1-1; D uncertain. Germline V gene data show CDR1 as MGHDK and CDR2 as SYGVNS. CDR3 length: 12 residues. This CDR3 is CASSGATRTTVF. For the CDR3, the DNA is TGTGCCAGCAGTGGGGCGACGAGAACAACGGTCTTT.

The V call is TRBV25-1, the J call TRBJ1-1; D is undetermined. Germline V lookup: CDR1 MGHDK, CDR2 SYGVNS. V lost 11 bases, J lost 3 bases, and 16 bases lay in between. This CDR3 is 13 amino acids long. CDR3 DNA sequence: TGTGCCGTCATCGGGAGGACTTACACTGAAGCTTTCTTT. Translated: CAVIGRTYTEAFF. The variable domain in full, with the rest retrieved from reference TRBV25-1 and TRBJ1-1, is EADIYQTPRYLVIGTGKKITLECSQTMGHDKMYWYQQDPGMELHLIHYSYGVNSTEKGDLSSESTVSRIRTEHFPLTLESARPSHTSQYLCAVIGRTYTEAFFGQGTRLTVV.

This clone was recorded a few times. V usage is TRBV11-1 and J usage is TRBJ2-2, with 8 bases lining up with TRBD1. This CDR3 has 13 amino acids. The germline V gene encodes CDR1 SGHAT and CDR2 FQDESV (reference sequence). With V trimmed by 5 bases and J by 6 bases, 2 bases remained unmatched. The CDR3 loop reads CASSPDRAGELFF. The CDR3 DNA reads as TGTGCCAGCAGCCCGGACAGGGCCGGGGAGCTGTTTTTT. Full variable domain (outside the CDR3, taken from reference TRBV11-1 and TRBJ2-2): EAEVAQSPRYKITEKSQAVAFWCDPISGHATLYWYRQILGQGPELLVQFQDESVVDDSQLPKDRFSAERLKGVDSTLKIQPAELGDSAMYLCASSPDRAGELFFGEGSRLTVL.